This entry lists 24 T cell receptor beta chains sequenced from one sample in a study of blood T cells in healthy people across ages (dated by TCRdb to between 2014 and 2017). The library relied on 5' RACE. The data were produced on an Illumina HiSeq 2500. A second roughly 7 to 11 cycle PCR used a sample-barcoded 5' primer and a J-beta primer mix. Using fastp at Q25 and MiXCR, TCRdb reprocessed the public reads and kept productive beta chains. When rows share a CDR3 protein, they turn into one entry using the most common DNA and genes. This sample lists fewer than 750,000 distinct CDR3 sequences; around half were detected once. The biggest ten clones account for approximately 23% of the sample. Sample: blood. These receptors were obtained from a man older than 75 in good health.

This clonotype was seen only once. Since no conserved phenylalanine or tryptophan closes the CDR3, a read error is the likely cause. It is unclear where the CDR3 begins or ends on the DNA, so no DNA is shown, and the CDR3 is as TCRdb lists it. J is TRBJ2-3 and V is TRBV24-1; TRBD1 is the table's D call, not checked against the DNA. Per germline, CDR1 KGHDR and CDR2 SFDVKD. The CDR3 extends over 13 residues, inclusive of both ends. Here the CDR3 reads CATSEPLQGRVYY.

This rearrangement joins TRBV20-1 to TRBJ2-4; D may correspond to TRBD1 or TRBD2 (5 bases each). Trimming pared 3 bases from V and 1 base from J, leaving 7 bases between. The CDR3 has 13 residues. Germline V gives CDR1 DFQATT, CDR2 SNEGSKA (reference sequence). The CDR3 sequence is CSASGDAKNIQYF. The CDR3 DNA reads TGCAGTGCTAGCGGGGACGCCAAAAACATTCAGTACTTC.

The chain carries TRBV20-1 and TRBJ2-2; maybe TRBD1 (6 bases). The CDR3 extends over 13 amino acids. Per the germline V gene, CDR1 is DFQATT and CDR2 is SNEGSKA (reference sequence). Trimming pared 6 bases from V and 7 bases from J, leaving 15 bases between. The CDR3 nucleotides are TGCAGTGCGGGGGCCGCAGTACACGGGGAGCTGTTTTTT. As protein: CSAGAAVHGELFF.

This clonotype came up once. V is TRBV27 and J is TRBJ1-5; D is unresolved. Between the trimmed V and J ends, which lost 5 bases and 4 bases, there was a span of 15 bases. Germline assignment: CDR1 MNHEY and CDR2 SMNVEV (reference sequence). This CDR3 has 15 residues. The CDR3 DNA is TGTGCCAGCAGTGTCTCCGGGAAGCATAATCAGCCCCAGCATTTT. Translating gives CASSVSGKHNQPQHF.

This clonotype was detected only a few times. The chain couples TRBV5-1 to TRBJ2-5; a possible D gene is TRBD1 (6 bases). There are 15 residues in the CDR3. Germline assignment: CDR1 SGHRS and CDR2 YFSETQ. Trimming pared 7 bases from V and 1 base from J, leaving 17 bases between. In DNA, the CDR3 is TGCGCCAGCGGCAGACAGGAGTTTATCCAAGAGACCCAGTACTTC. Residues: CASGRQEFIQETQYF.

In its sample, this clonotype was seen a few times. This chain connects TRBV4-3 to TRBJ1-2, with TRBD1 matching over 7 bases. Germline CDR1 reads LGHNA; CDR2 reads YSLEER. The CDR3 consists of 15 residues. Unmatched junction bases numbered 5, after V lost 0 bases and J lost 4 bases. DNA of the CDR3: TGCGCCAGCAGCCAAGATCTGGCAGGGGGCTATGGCTACACCTTC. This encodes CASSQDLAGGYGYTF.

As regards this clonotype: The junction departs from the called germline gene at one end, perhaps through a read error. The chain joins TRBV11-2 to TRBJ2-7, with a possible D match to TRBD1 (6 bases). Germline CDR1 and CDR2: SGHAT and FQNNGV. The CDR3 is made up of 13 amino acids. The CDR3 spells CASSPTGRETQDF. Here the CDR3 DNA reads TGTGCCAGCAGCCCTACAGGGAGAGAGACCCAGGACTTC.

The chain recombines TRBV2 with TRBJ1-4, with 7 nucleotides matching TRBD1. CDR1 and CDR2 (germline): SNHLY, FYNNEI. The CDR3 covers 16 residues. Trimming removed 8 bases from V and 3 bases from J; junction bases left unmatched: 12. CDR3 amino acids: CASAYRGSRANEKLFF. DNA for the CDR3: TGTGCCAGCGCGTACAGGGGCTCGAGGGCTAATGAAAAACTGTTTTTT. The full variable domain, rest sourced from reference TRBV2 and TRBJ1-4, is EPEVTQTPSHQVTQMGQEVILRCVPISNHLYFYWYRQILGQKVEFLVSFYNNEISEKSEIFDDQFSVERPDGSNFTLKIRSTKLEDSAMYFCASAYRGSRANEKLFFGSGTQLSVL.

The V call is TRBV7-6, the J call TRBJ2-1, with D unclear. CDR1 and CDR2 from the germline V gene are SGHVS and FNYEAQ. This CDR3 comprises 13 residues. Trimming removed 6 bases at V and 9 bases at J, with 15 bases between. The DNA for the CDR3 is TGTGCCAGCAGTTCTAGACTCCCCGGTGAGCAGTTCTTC. Protein product: CASSSRLPGEQFF.

This clonotype came up a few times. The chain combines TRBV5-1 with TRBJ2-5; D is possibly TRBD1 (6 bases). The CDR3 is made up of 13 amino acids. V was cut by 0 bases and J by 6 bases, with 9 bases left in between. Per germline, CDR1 SGHRS and CDR2 YFSETQ. CDR3 residues: CASSLDQGKTQYF. The CDR3 DNA reads as TGCGCCAGCAGCTTGGACCAGGGGAAGACCCAGTACTTC.

This CDR3 reads CASSSGGVYEQYF. Written as DNA, the CDR3 is TGTGCCAGCAGCTCGGGGGGGGTCTACGAGCAGTACTTC. The chain employs TRBV12-3 or TRBV12-4 and TRBJ2-7, with 8 bases that match TRBD2. The V segment lost 6 bases and the J segment 3 bases; nucleotides outside the gene matches: 4. The length of the CDR3 is 13 residues.

This clonotype turned up a few times. The J gene is TRBJ2-7, the V gene TRBV9; 13 bases match TRBD2. Germline CDR1 reads SGDLS; CDR2 reads YYNGEE. V gave up 3 bases and J gave up 3 bases; unmatched junction bases: 6. The CDR3 is made up of 16 amino acids. The CDR3 bases are TGTGCCAGCAGCGAGGGACTAGCGGGGTCCCACTACGAGCAGTACTTC. It specifies CASSEGLAGSHYEQYF.

This chain connects TRBV2 to TRBJ2-1; TRBD2 matches at 8 bases. Trimming cost V 8 bases and J 0 bases; bases outside gene matches: 3. The germline gives CDR1 SNHLY, CDR2 FYNNEI. The CDR3 loop spans 14 amino acids. This chain's CDR3 is CASSGTSSYNEQFF. CDR3 DNA: TGTGCCAGCTCCGGGACTAGCTCCTACAATGAGCAGTTCTTC.

The chain is built from TRBV20-1 and TRBJ1-6; 7 nucleotides align to TRBD1. The V gene's germline CDR1 is DFQATT and CDR2 SNEGSKA (reference sequence). Trimming at V came to 3 bases and at J to 7 bases, leaving 9 bases not matched to a gene. The CDR3 is 15 amino acids. The CDR3 region has the DNA TGCAGTGCTAGCGCGTCCCGACAGGGAAATTCACCCCTCCACTTT. Its protein product is CSASASRQGNSPLHF.

This clonotype was picked up one time. The CDR3 nucleotides are TGCAGCGGGGACAGGAGCTCCTGCAATGAGCAGTACTTC. This gives the protein CSGDRSSCNEQYF. The V gene is TRBV29-1, the J gene TRBJ2-1, with 8 bases matching TRBD1. The J call may not be correct, given that the DNA end is closer to TRBJ2-7. Germline CDR1 is SQVTM and CDR2 is ANQGSEA. This CDR3 comprises 13 residues.

The V and J genes are TRBV20-1 and TRBJ1-1; D remains unclear. V was clipped by 0 bases and J by 5 bases, with 19 bases between them. Germline CDR1 reads DFQATT; CDR2 reads SNEGSKA (reference sequence). CDR3 length equals 16 residues. CDR3 coding DNA: TGCAGTGCTAGAGATGTGGCATCTCCTTCGGGGACTGAAGCTTTCTTT. Translated, it gives CSARDVASPSGTEAFF.

The chain uses TRBV9 and TRBJ2-3; 10 bases align to TRBD1. The CDR3 consists of 17 residues. V shed 4 bases and J 1 base; nucleotides not matched to a gene: 9. Germline V gene data show CDR1 as SGDLS and CDR2 as YYNGEE. CDR3 sequence: CASSPRAGTGGTDTQYF. CDR3 sequence (DNA): TGTGCCAGCAGCCCCCGGGCCGGGACAGGGGGCACAGATACGCAGTATTTT.

In this sample, this clonotype turned up once. CDR3 bases: TGCGCCAGCAGCCAACCAGGGTTCCGCGGCACAGATACGCAGTATTTT. Amino acids: CASSQPGFRGTDTQYF. The rearrangement joins TRBV4-1 to TRBJ2-3; perhaps TRBD1 as D (5 bases). CDR3 length equals 16 residues. Germline values: CDR1 MGHRA, CDR2 YSYEKL. The ends were cut back, 2 bases at V and 1 base at J, with 13 bases in the middle.

This clonotype was counted only a few times. The chain recombines TRBV27 with TRBJ1-2, with D maybe TRBD1 (6 bases). V was cut by 6 bases and J by 2 bases, with 10 bases left in between. Looked up from germline, CDR1 is MNHEY and CDR2 is SMNVEV (reference sequence). This CDR3 has 13 amino acids. The CDR3 DNA follows: TGTGCCAGCAGGCAACAGGGAAACTATGGCTACACCTTC. It translates to CASRQQGNYGYTF.

The genes are TRBV7-2 and TRBJ2-5; D may be TRBD1 (5 bases). The CDR3 extends over 14 amino acids. Trimming stripped 1 base from V and 5 bases from J, with 11 bases between. Germline-derived CDR1 and CDR2 are SGHTA and FQGNSA. Here the CDR3 reads CASSLEQEMETQYF. As DNA, the CDR3 is TGTGCCAGCAGCTTAGAACAGGAAATGGAGACCCAGTACTTC.

Note on this clonotype: The junction departs from the called germline gene at one end, perhaps through a read error. The chain has TRBV6-1 and TRBJ2-2; D may correspond to TRBD1 or TRBD2 (6 bases each). Germline loops: CDR1 MNHNS, CDR2 SASEGT. The CDR3 has 18 amino acids. Written as DNA, the CDR3 is TGTGCCTGCAGCCTCACGCCCGGGGGCGTACTCTTGGCCGGGGAGCTGTTTTTT. Amino acid sequence: CACSLTPGGVLLAGELFF.

This clonotype was detected only once. Given a much more abundant clone one base away, this may be a read error. The chain recombines TRBV7-9 with TRBJ2-1, with 7 bases matching TRBD2. Germline V gene data show CDR1 as SEHNR and CDR2 as FQNEAQ (reference sequence). The CDR3 length is 15 residues. After removal of 5 bases from V and 6 bases from J, the junction contained 10 bases not matched to a gene. CDR3 DNA sequence: TGTGCCAGCAGCCGGCCTAGCGGCACTGGCAATGAGCAGTTCTTC. Residues: CASSRPSGTGNEQFF. Combining the CDR3 with reference TRBV7-9 and TRBJ2-1 gives the whole variable domain DTGVSQNPRHKITKRGQNVTFRCDPISEHNRLYWYRQTLGQGPEFLTYFQNEAQLEKSRLLSDRFSAERPKGSFSTLEIQRTEQGDSAMYLCASSRPSGTGNEQFFGPGTRLTVL.

This chain links TRBV5-1 with TRBJ2-3, with D maybe TRBD2 (6 bases). Germline loops: CDR1 SGHRS, CDR2 YFSETQ. The CDR3 contains 17 residues. V was pared by 4 bases and J by 4 bases, with 22 bases between. CDR3 coding DNA: TGCGCCAGCAGCCCGCGATGGATGCGGGATAATCCAGATACGCAGTATTTT. Its protein product is CASSPRWMRDNPDTQYF.

J is TRBJ2-5 and V is TRBV4-1; 8 nucleotides line up with TRBD2. Trimming cost V 2 bases and J 3 bases; bases outside gene matches: 8. Germline CDR1 reads MGHRA; CDR2 reads YSYEKL. The CDR3 loop spans 16 amino acids. The CDR3 bases are TGCGCCAGCAGCCAACTGACTAGCGCCCCTAAAGAGACCCAGTACTTC. Translating it yields CASSQLTSAPKETQYF.